This TCR beta chain stems from a study of Ad26.COV2.S vaccination and SARS-CoV-2 variants. The treatment is: 19 received Ad26.COV2.S at low or high dose, single or two shots; roughly five received placebo; per-sample allocation not given. Day 63 after the first vaccine or placebo injection was the time point for sampling. In Boston, the donor was an adult between 18-55 years of age. SARS-CoV-2 spike from the Wuhan strain was encoded by the vaccine, an Ad26 vector. The CDR3 runs to 16 residues. Germline V CDR1 and CDR2: SGDLS, YYNGEE. J lost 5 bases, V lost 4 bases, and 9 bases had no gene match. Produced via immunoSEQ multiplex PCR; TCRdb's table is partial and in-frame only. The sample has roughly 350,000 clones, around nine tenths seen once.

Specimen: peripheral blood, collected in a trial of Ad26.COV2.S vaccine versus placebo. The receptor was isolated from a person between 18 and 59 years old who received the Ad26.COV2.S COVID-19 vaccine or a placebo. V is TRBV9 and J is TRBJ2-3, with 11 positions matching TRBD2. Written as DNA, the CDR3 is TGTGCCAGCAGCATAATAGCGGGAGGGCCAGTAGATACGCAGTATTTT. It translates to CASSIIAGGPVDTQYF. The variable domain in full, with the rest retrieved from reference TRBV9 and TRBJ2-3, is DSGVTQTPKHLITATGQRVTLRCSPRSGDLSVYWYQQSLDQGLQFLIQYYNGEERAKGNILERFSAQQFPDLHSELNLSSLELGDSALYFCASSIIAGGPVDTQYFGPGTRLTVL.